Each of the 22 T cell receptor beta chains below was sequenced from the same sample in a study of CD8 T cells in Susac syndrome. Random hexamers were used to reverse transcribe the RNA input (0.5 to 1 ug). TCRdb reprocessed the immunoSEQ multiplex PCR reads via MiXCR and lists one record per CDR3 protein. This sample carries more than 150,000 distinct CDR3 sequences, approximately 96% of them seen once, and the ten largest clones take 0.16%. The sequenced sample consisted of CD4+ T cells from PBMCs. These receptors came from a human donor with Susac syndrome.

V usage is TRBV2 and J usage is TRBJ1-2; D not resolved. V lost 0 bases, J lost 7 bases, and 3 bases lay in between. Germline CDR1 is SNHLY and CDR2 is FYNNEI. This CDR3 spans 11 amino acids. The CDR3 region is CASSEAIGYTF. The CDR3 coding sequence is TGTGCCAGCAGTGAAGCGATTGGCTACACCTTC.

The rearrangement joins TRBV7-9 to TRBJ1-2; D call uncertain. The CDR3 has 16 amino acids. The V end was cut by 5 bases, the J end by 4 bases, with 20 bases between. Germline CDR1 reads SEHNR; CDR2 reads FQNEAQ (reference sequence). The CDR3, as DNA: TGTGCCAGCAGCCGAAACCCGCTAGAACACCGCTATGGCTACACCTTC. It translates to CASSRNPLEHRYGYTF.

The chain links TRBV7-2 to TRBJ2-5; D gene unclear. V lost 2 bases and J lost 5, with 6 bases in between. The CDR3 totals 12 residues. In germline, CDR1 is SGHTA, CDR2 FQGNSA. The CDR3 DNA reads TGTGCCAGCAGCTTATTTAAGGAGACCCAGTACTTC. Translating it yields CASSLFKETQYF.

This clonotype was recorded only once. In DNA, the CDR3 is TGTGCCAGCAGGCCTCGGGGGGGGTACTACGAGCAGTACTTC. Its protein product is CASRPRGGYYEQYF. This chain connects TRBV7-2 to TRBJ2-7; the match to TRBD2 covers 8 bases. Germline lookup yields CDR1 SGHTA and CDR2 FQGNSA. The V segment lost 6 bases and the J segment 3 bases; nucleotides outside the gene matches: 7. This CDR3 has 14 amino acids.

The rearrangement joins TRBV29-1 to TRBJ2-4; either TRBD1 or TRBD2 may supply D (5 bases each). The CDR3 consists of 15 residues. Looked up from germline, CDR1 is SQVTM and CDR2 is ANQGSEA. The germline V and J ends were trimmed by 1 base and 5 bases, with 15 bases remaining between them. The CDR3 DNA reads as TGCAGCGTTGAAGTTGGCAGAGGGGTTGAAAACATTCAGTACTTC. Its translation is CSVEVGRGVENIQYF. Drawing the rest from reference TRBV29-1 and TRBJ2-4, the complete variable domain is SAVISQKPSRDICQRGTSLTIQCQVDSQVTMMFWYRQQPGQSLTLIATANQGSEATYESGFVIDKFPISRPNLTFSTLTVSNMSPEDSSIYLCSVEVGRGVENIQYFGAGTRLSVL.

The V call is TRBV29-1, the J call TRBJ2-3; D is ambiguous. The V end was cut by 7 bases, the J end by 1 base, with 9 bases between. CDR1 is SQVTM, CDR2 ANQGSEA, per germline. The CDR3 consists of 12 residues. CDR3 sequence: CSAEEGTDTQYF. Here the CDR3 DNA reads TGCAGCGCGGAAGAGGGCACAGATACGCAGTATTTT.

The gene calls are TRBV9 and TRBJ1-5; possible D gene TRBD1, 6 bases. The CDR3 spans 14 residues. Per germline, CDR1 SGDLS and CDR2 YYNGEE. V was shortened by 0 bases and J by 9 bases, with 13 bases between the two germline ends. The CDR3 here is CASSVGGGTGPQHF. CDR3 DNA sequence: TGTGCCAGCAGCGTAGGAGGGGGGACGGGGCCCCAGCATTTT.

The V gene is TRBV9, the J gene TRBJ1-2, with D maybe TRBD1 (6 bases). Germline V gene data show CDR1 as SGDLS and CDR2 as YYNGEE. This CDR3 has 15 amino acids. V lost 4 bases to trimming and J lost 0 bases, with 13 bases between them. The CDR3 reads CASSPGQRTNYGYTF. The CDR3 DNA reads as TGTGCCAGCAGCCCAGGACAGAGAACTAACTATGGCTACACCTTC.

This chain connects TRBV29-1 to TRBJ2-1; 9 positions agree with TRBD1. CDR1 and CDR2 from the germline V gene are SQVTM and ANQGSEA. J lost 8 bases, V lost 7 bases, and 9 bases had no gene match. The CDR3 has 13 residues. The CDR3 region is CSATGGRLDEQFF. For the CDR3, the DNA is TGCAGCGCGACAGGGGGAAGGTTGGATGAGCAGTTCTTC.

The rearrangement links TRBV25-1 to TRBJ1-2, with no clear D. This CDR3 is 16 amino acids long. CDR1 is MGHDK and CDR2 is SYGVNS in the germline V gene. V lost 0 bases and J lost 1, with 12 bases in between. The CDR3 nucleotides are TGTGCCAGCAGTGAATATGAGTGGGGTCTTAACTATGGCTACACCTTC. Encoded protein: CASSEYEWGLNYGYTF.

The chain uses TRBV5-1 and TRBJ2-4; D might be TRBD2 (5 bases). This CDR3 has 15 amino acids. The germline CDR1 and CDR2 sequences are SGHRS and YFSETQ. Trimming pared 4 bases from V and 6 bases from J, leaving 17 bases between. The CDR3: CASSDAGNVGNIQYF. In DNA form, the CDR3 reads TGCGCCAGCAGCGACGCCGGGAATGTGGGAAACATTCAGTACTTC.

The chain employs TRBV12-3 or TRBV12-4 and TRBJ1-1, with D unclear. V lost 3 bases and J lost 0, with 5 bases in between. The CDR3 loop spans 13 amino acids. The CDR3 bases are TGTGCCAGCAGTTTTAGGATGAACACTGAAGCTTTCTTT. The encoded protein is CASSFRMNTEAFF.

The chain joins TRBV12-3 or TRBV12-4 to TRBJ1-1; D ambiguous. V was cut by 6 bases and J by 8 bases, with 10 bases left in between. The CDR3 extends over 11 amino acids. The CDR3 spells CASRAGGEAFF. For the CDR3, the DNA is TGTGCCAGCAGGGCCGGAGGCGAAGCTTTCTTT.

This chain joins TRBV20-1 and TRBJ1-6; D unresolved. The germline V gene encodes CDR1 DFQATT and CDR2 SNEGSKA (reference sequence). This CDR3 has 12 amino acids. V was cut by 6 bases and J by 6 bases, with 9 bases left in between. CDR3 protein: CSAERPNSPLHF. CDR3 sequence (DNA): TGCAGTGCGGAAAGGCCTAATTCACCCCTCCACTTT.

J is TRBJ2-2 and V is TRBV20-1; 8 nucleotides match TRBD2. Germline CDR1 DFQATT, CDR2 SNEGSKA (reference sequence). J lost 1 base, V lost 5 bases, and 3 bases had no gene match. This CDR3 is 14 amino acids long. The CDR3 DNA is TGCAGTGCTGCGAGCGGGGGGAACACCGGGGAGCTGTTTTTT. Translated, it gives CSAASGGNTGELFF.

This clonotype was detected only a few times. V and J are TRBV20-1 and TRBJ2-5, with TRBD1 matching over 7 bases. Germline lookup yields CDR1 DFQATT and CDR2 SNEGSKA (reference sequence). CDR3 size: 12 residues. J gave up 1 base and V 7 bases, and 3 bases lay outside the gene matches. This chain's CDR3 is CSVGTAQETQYF. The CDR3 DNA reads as TGCAGTGTTGGGACAGCCCAAGAGACCCAGTACTTC.

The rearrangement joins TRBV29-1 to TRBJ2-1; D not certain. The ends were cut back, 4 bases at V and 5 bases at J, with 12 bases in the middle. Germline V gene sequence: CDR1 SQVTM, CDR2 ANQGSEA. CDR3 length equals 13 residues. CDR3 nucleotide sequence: TGCAGCGTTGTCGAACAGAGAAACAATGAGCAGTTCTTC. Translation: CSVVEQRNNEQFF.

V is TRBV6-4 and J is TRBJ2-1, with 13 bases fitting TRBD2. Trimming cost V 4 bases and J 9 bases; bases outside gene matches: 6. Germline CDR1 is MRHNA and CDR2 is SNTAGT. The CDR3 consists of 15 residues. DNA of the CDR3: TGTGCCAGCAGTGCAACTAGCGGGGGGGCCATTGAGCAGTTCTTC. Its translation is CASSATSGGAIEQFF.

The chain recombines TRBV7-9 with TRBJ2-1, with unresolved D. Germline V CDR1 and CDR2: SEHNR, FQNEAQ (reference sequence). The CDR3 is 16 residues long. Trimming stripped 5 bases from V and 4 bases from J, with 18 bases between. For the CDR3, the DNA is TGTGCCAGCAGCCCGATCCCTAAGATGAATTACAATGAGCAGTTCTTC. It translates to CASSPIPKMNYNEQFF.

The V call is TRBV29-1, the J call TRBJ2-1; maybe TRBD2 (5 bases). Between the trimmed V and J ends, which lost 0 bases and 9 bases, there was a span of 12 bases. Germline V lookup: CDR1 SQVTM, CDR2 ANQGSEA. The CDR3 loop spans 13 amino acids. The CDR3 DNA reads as TGCAGCGTTGAAGATCTTGGACGGGGTGAGCAGTTCTTC. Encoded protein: CSVEDLGRGEQFF.

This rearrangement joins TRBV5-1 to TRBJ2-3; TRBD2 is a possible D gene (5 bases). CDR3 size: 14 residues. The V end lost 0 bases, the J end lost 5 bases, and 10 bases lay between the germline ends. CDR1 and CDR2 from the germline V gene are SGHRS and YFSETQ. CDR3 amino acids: CASSLGGMGDTQYF. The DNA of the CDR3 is TGCGCCAGCAGCTTGGGAGGGATGGGAGATACGCAGTATTTT.

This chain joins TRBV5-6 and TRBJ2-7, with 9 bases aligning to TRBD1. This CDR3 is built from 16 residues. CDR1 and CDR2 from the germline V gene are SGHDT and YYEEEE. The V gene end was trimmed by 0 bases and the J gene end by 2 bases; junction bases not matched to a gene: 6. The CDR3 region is CASSLGPGQGPYEQYF. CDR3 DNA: TGTGCCAGCAGCTTGGGACCGGGACAGGGCCCCTACGAGCAGTACTTC.